The clone carrying this TCR beta chain was seen a handful of times. Its matching antigen is unknown. These data are taken from a study of post-analysis software for immune sequencing data. Overall study: Progressive-relapsing, secondary progressive and relapsing-remitting multiple sclerosis were among the disease courses included.

Findings of the study overall: In patients, TRBV5-6, TRBV5-1 and TRBV20-1 belonged to five or six TRBV segments found more frequently than in controls. Clustering by F measure revealed strong co-clustering among samples prepared together in one batch. There was significantly lower normalized Chao1 diversity in multiple sclerosis patients than in controls.

TCR beta cDNA libraries had unique molecular identifiers. T cells, 1 to 10 million of them, yielded a few hundred thousand cDNA molecules. TCRdb analysed the PCR reads with MiXCR anew, one entry per CDR3 protein. The sample contains 350,000 to 450,000 distinct CDR3 sequences, 39% of which appear only once. Losses at the gene ends were 3 bases for V and 4 bases for J; bases not matched to a gene: 2. The CDR3 is 13 amino acids. From germline, CDR1 is SQVTM and CDR2 ANQGSEA. The chain uses TRBV29-1 and TRBJ2-7; TRBD1 agrees at 11 bases. Input material: blood. The clonotype was recovered from a girl under 10 years old with multiple sclerosis. CDR3 sequence reads: CSVDGQGAYEQYF. DNA for the CDR3: TGCAGCGTTGACGGACAGGGGGCGTACGAGCAGTACTTC.